These 19 T cell receptor beta chains share one sample of origin, sequenced in a study of blood T cell repertoires in COVID-19. Using immunoSEQ multiplex PCR, the repertoire was profiled, and TCRdb retains in-frame clones only, with some absent. The repertoire has 150,000 to 200,000 clones, roughly 76% of them found once; the top ten carry 11%. The source material was peripheral blood. Receptors originate from a woman aged 40 to 49 with COVID-19, enrolled during active disease.

The chain links TRBV5-4 to TRBJ1-6, with a possible D match to TRBD1 (5 bases). Trimming pared 4 bases from V and 7 bases from J, leaving 18 bases between. The CDR3 sequence is 16 residues long. The germline V gene has CDR1 SGHNT and CDR2 YYREEE (reference sequence). CDR3 residues: CASSNRQTSLNSPLHF. CDR3 bases: TGTGCCAGCAGCAATCGACAGACTTCCCTAAATTCACCCCTCCACTTT.

The J gene is TRBJ2-2, the V gene TRBV12-3 or TRBV12-4; maybe TRBD1 (5 bases). Deletions cut 3 bases from V and 6 bases from J, with 8 bases between. The length of the CDR3 is 13 residues. CDR3 nucleotide sequence: TGTGCCAGCAGTTTTCAGGGCCCCGGGGAGCTGTTTTTT. Protein: CASSFQGPGELFF.

The chain joins TRBV27 to TRBJ1-1, with unresolved D. There are 13 residues in the CDR3. V lost 8 bases to trimming and J lost 0 bases, with 10 bases between them. Looked up from germline, CDR1 is MNHEY and CDR2 is SMNVEV (reference sequence). The CDR3 reads CASRSLLNTEAFF. As DNA, the CDR3 is TGTGCCAGCCGGTCCCTTTTGAACACTGAAGCTTTCTTT.

The genes are TRBV5-8 and TRBJ2-3, with D perhaps matching TRBD1 (6 bases). Germline CDR1 is SGHTS and CDR2 is YDEGEE. This CDR3 is built from 19 residues. With 4 bases removed from V and 2 bases from J, the gap between germline ends came to 26 bases. The CDR3, as DNA: TGTGCCAGCAGCCCTGCCGGCCTTGGGATAGGGGGATACACAGATACGCAGTATTTT. It yields the protein CASSPAGLGIGGYTDTQYF.

The chain recombines TRBV2 with TRBJ2-1; D might be TRBD1 (6 bases). This CDR3 is 13 amino acids long. CDR1 is SNHLY and CDR2 is FYNNEI in the germline V gene. Trimming left V 10 bases short and J 2 bases short, with 12 bases between. CDR3 amino acids: CATAGTTYNEQFF. The CDR3 DNA reads as TGTGCCACAGCCGGGACAACCTACAATGAGCAGTTCTTC.

This clone has at least ten counts. The V gene is TRBV19, the J gene TRBJ2-1; a weak D match, TRBD1 (6 bases). V was cut by 3 bases and J by 4 bases, with 10 bases left in between. This CDR3 is built from 14 residues. Germline loops: CDR1 LNHDA, CDR2 SQIVND (reference sequence). The CDR3 reads CASSMRGHYNEQFF. Written as DNA, the CDR3 is TGTGCCAGTAGTATGAGGGGACATTACAATGAGCAGTTCTTC.

The genes are TRBV7-9 and TRBJ1-2, with 7 bases that match TRBD1. Germline values: CDR1 SEHNR, CDR2 FQNEAQ (reference sequence). The CDR3 has 21 residues. Trimming cost V 5 bases and J 3 bases; bases outside gene matches: 27. As DNA, the CDR3 is TGTGCCAGCAGCACCACGGGACAGCGAAGGAAGTCAGAGAGATCCGACTATGGCTACACCTTC. Amino acids: CASSTTGQRRKSERSDYGYTF.

This rearrangement joins TRBV7-9 to TRBJ1-6, with 9 bases aligning to TRBD1. Germline CDR1 SEHNR, CDR2 FQNEAQ (reference sequence). The CDR3 runs 15 residues. V was pared by 1 base and J by 8 bases, with 3 bases of the junction left unmatched. The CDR3 region is CASSLVGTGHSPLHF. For the CDR3, the DNA is TGTGCCAGCAGCTTAGTTGGGACAGGGCATTCACCCCTCCACTTT.

The chain combines TRBV4-1 with TRBJ1-2; D unresolved. Deletions cut 0 bases from V and 2 bases from J, with 13 bases between. Germline V gene lookup returns CDR1 MGHRA and CDR2 YSYEKL. The length of the CDR3 is 16 residues. DNA of the CDR3: TGCGCCAGCAGCCAAGATATGGAGGCGGCGAACTATGGCTACACCTTC. Its protein is CASSQDMEAANYGYTF.

The V gene is TRBV9, the J gene TRBJ2-7; D is possibly TRBD1 (5 bases). Trimming pared 4 bases from V and 1 base from J, leaving 12 bases between. The germline CDR1 and CDR2 sequences are SGDLS and YYNGEE. This CDR3 region has 14 residues. CDR3 in amino acids: CASSPNPGSYEQYF. The CDR3 DNA sequence: TGTGCCAGCAGCCCTAACCCAGGGTCCTACGAGCAGTACTTC.

The chain carries TRBV2 and TRBJ1-1; D is perhaps TRBD1 (6 bases). Trimming removed 10 bases at V and 7 bases at J, with 22 bases between. Germline-derived CDR1 and CDR2 are SNHLY and FYNNEI. The CDR3 is 14 amino acids. This CDR3 is CATTMTGGRDEAFF. Here the CDR3 DNA reads TGTGCCACAACAATGACAGGAGGCCGAGATGAAGCTTTCTTT.

The gene calls are TRBV5-1 and TRBJ1-5; no clear D gene. Germline loops: CDR1 SGHRS, CDR2 YFSETQ. This CDR3 has 13 residues. Deletions cut 5 bases from V and 3 bases from J, with 9 bases between. CDR3 in amino acids: CASRIDNNQPQHF. CDR3 nucleotides: TGCGCCAGCAGGATAGACAACAATCAGCCCCAGCATTTT.

The V and J genes are TRBV3-1 (or the pseudogene TRBV3-2) and TRBJ2-2, with D possibly TRBD1 on 5 matching bases. This CDR3 contains 13 residues. CDR1 is LGHDT, CDR2 YNNKEL, per germline (reference sequence). Trimming removed 3 bases at V and 4 bases at J, with 6 bases between. CDR3 sequence reads: CASSQGRTGELFF. CDR3 nucleotides: TGTGCCAGCAGCCAGGGGCGCACCGGGGAGCTGTTTTTT.

The chain employs TRBV25-1 and TRBJ2-3; TRBD2 matches 8 bases. This CDR3 region has 16 residues. Germline-derived CDR1 and CDR2 are MGHDK and SYGVNS. J lost 10 bases, V lost 4 bases, and 16 bases had no gene match. CDR3 residues: CASSASRGGGPVSQYF. CDR3 nucleotides: TGTGCCAGCAGTGCTAGTCGGGGGGGTGGGCCTGTGTCGCAGTATTTT.

CDR3 in amino acids: CASSRTGQDGYTF. As DNA, the CDR3 is TGTGCCAGCAGCCGGACAGGGCAAGATGGCTACACCTTC. This rearrangement joins TRBV7-9 to TRBJ1-2, with 8 bases matching TRBD1. The CDR3 loop spans 13 amino acids. V lost 5 bases and J lost 6; bases outside the gene matches: 5. The V gene's germline CDR1 is SEHNR and CDR2 FQNEAQ (reference sequence).

The chain carries TRBV19 and TRBJ1-1, with D possibly matching TRBD1 (5 bases). This CDR3 is 15 amino acids long. CDR1 LNHDA and CDR2 SQIVND come from the germline V gene (reference sequence). Trimming removed 10 bases from V and 5 bases from J, with 23 bases in between. The CDR3 nucleotides read TGTGCCACCCGGACAAGCATAACGGGGGTAACTGAAGCTTTCTTT. Translation gives CATRTSITGVTEAFF.

The chain employs TRBV28 and TRBJ1-5; possibly TRBD1 for D (6 bases). The CDR3 is 15 amino acids. V was cut by 2 bases and J by 4 bases, with 12 bases left in between. CDR1 MDHEN and CDR2 SYDVKM come from the germline V gene. The CDR3 nucleotides are TGTGCCAGCAGTTTACTCGACAGGCTAAATCAGCCCCAGCATTTT. Amino acid sequence: CASSLLDRLNQPQHF.

The V call is TRBV3-1 (or the pseudogene TRBV3-2), the J call TRBJ2-5, with TRBD2 matching over 11 bases. V gave up 0 bases and J gave up 5 bases; unmatched junction bases: 11. Germline lookup yields CDR1 LGHDT and CDR2 YNNKEL (reference sequence). The length of the CDR3 is 18 residues. CDR3 residues: CASSQDPLAGGPVETQYF. The CDR3 DNA sequence: TGTGCCAGCAGCCAAGATCCGTTAGCGGGGGGGCCAGTTGAGACCCAGTACTTC.

The chain couples TRBV2 to TRBJ2-3; 7 nucleotides agree with TRBD1. Unmatched junction bases numbered 4, after V lost 3 bases and J lost 1 base. Germline CDR1 reads SNHLY; CDR2 reads FYNNEI. The length of the CDR3 is 15 residues. CDR3 sequence reads: CASSDTGVGTDTQYF. As DNA, the CDR3 is TGTGCCAGCAGTGACACAGGGGTCGGCACAGATACGCAGTATTTT.